These T cell receptor beta chains were read from a single sample in a study of molecular identifiers for immune sequencing clone quantification. One entry per CDR3 protein results from TCRdb running MiXCR on the PCR reads. This table has about 500,000 distinct CDR3 sequences, around 21% appearing once. The sample comprised naive CD8+ T cells from blood, with Jurkat cell RNA spiked in. The receptor source for this set is a human donor in good health. Some libraries in this study had Jurkat cell RNA spiked in. Both conserved end residues are part of each CDR3.

V gene: TRBV28
J gene: TRBJ2-7
CDR3 protein: CASSWRSIPYEQYF

V gene: TRBV24-1
J gene: TRBJ2-1
CDR3 protein: CATSDSYEQFF

V gene: TRBV7-9
J gene: TRBJ1-4
CDR3 protein: CASSKQVATNEKLLF

V gene: TRBV12-3/TRBV12-4
J gene: TRBJ1-4
CDR3 protein: CASSSTRLGTTNEKLFF

V gene: TRBV30
J gene: TRBJ1-1
CDR3 protein: CAWSTGEAFF

V gene: TRBV29-1
J gene: TRBJ1-1
CDR3 protein: CSVVDRENTEAFF

V gene: TRBV5-4
J gene: TRBJ2-7
CDR3 protein: CASSSGGAEQYF

V gene: TRBV2
J gene: TRBJ2-7
CDR3 protein: CASSVFRDPGYF

V gene: TRBV4-1
J gene: TRBJ1-1
CDR3 protein: CASSHSDRPNTEAFF

V gene: TRBV30
J gene: TRBJ2-1
CDR3 protein: CAWSVRGEQFF

V gene: TRBV20-1
J gene: TRBJ2-7
CDR3 protein: CSARATTSGPYEQYF

V gene: TRBV24-1
J gene: TRBJ2-2
CDR3 protein: CATSDTGTGELFF

V gene: TRBV27
J gene: TRBJ2-6
CDR3 protein: CASSNVDRDSSGANVLTF

V gene: TRBV4-1
J gene: TRBJ2-5
CDR3 protein: CASSPWGGGASETQYF

V gene: TRBV29-1
J gene: TRBJ1-1
CDR3 protein: CSAASSGEAFF

V gene: TRBV7-6
J gene: TRBJ2-1
CDR3 protein: CASSLQGGQFF

V gene: TRBV7-9
J gene: TRBJ1-4
CDR3 protein: CASSFDEKLFF

V gene: TRBV28
J gene: TRBJ1-1
CDR3 protein: CASSHQEFAEAFF

V gene: TRBV4-3
J gene: TRBJ2-7
CDR3 protein: CASSQDRDRVFYEQYF

V gene: TRBV6-5
J gene: TRBJ1-1
CDR3 protein: CASIELQGMNTEAFF

V gene: TRBV28
J gene: TRBJ2-3
CDR3 protein: CASSLSSPSTDTQYF